One and the same sample provided the 32 T cell receptor beta chains below, sequenced in a study of neoadjuvant anti-PD-1 for oral cavity cancer. Clones were sequenced by immunoSEQ multiplex PCR, and TCRdb holds only the in-frame ones, with some missing. The data hold tens of thousands of clones, with around 82% observed a single time. The sample in question was PBMCs, obtained before nivolumab (anti-PD-1) treatment. These receptors were taken from a person aged 35-79 years with oral cavity squamous cell carcinoma.

This CDR3 reads CASSLGTSQETQYF. The CDR3 DNA sequence: TGTGCCAGCAGCTTGGGGACTAGTCAAGAGACCCAGTACTTC. The chain links TRBV5-4 to TRBJ2-5, with 7 bases identical to TRBD2. V lost 0 bases, J lost 2 bases, and 1 base stayed unmatched. This CDR3 region has 14 residues. The V gene's germline CDR1 is SGHNT and CDR2 YYREEE (reference sequence).

This chain uses TRBV5-1 with TRBJ2-3; D remains unclear. This CDR3 spans 16 amino acids. V lost 2 bases to trimming and J lost 2 bases, with 15 bases between them. The germline gives CDR1 SGHRS, CDR2 YFSETQ. As DNA, the CDR3 is TGCGCCAGCAGCTTCAGGACCTACCGATTCACAGATACGCAGTATTTT. Its protein product is CASSFRTYRFTDTQYF.

The V call is TRBV27, the J call TRBJ1-1, with D possibly TRBD1 on 5 matching bases. Germline V gene lookup returns CDR1 MNHEY and CDR2 SMNVEV (reference sequence). The CDR3 is 15 amino acids. Trimming removed 0 bases from V and 4 bases from J, with 12 bases in between. CDR3 DNA: TGTGCCAGCAGTTTATCTGGCGCAGGGCTCACTGAAGCTTTCTTT. Translation: CASSLSGAGLTEAFF.

V is TRBV19 and J is TRBJ2-7; 7 bases align to TRBD1. J gave up 0 bases and V 4 bases, and 9 bases lay outside the gene matches. There are 16 residues in the CDR3. Germline V CDR1 and CDR2: LNHDA, SQIVND (reference sequence). The CDR3 nucleotides are TGTGCCAGTAGTACCACCACAGGGGCGGGCTCCTACGAGCAGTACTTC. Translation gives CASSTTTGAGSYEQYF.

This clone was seen only a few times. The chain recombines TRBV7-2 with TRBJ2-7; D is ambiguous. The CDR3 covers 14 residues. Trimming took off 3 bases at V and 2 bases at J, with 11 bases between the two ends. Germline values: CDR1 SGHTA, CDR2 FQGNSA. CDR3 DNA: TGTGCCAGCAGCTTCCTTCCGCGGACCTACGAGCAGTACTTC. This sequence encodes CASSFLPRTYEQYF.

In its sample, this clone was seen once. The rearrangement joins TRBV5-6 to TRBJ1-5, with D perhaps TRBD1 (6 bases). The CDR3 sequence is 16 residues long. Trimming removed 2 bases at V and 0 bases at J, with 12 bases between. Germline V gene data show CDR1 as SGHDT and CDR2 as YYEEEE. CDR3 loop: CASSLGGSLSNQPQHF. Here the CDR3 DNA reads TGTGCCAGCAGCTTAGGGGGAAGCCTTAGCAATCAGCCCCAGCATTTT.

The V call is TRBV5-1, the J call TRBJ2-7; D is undetermined. CDR1 is SGHRS and CDR2 is YFSETQ in the germline V gene. Trimming took 4 bases from V and 2 from J, leaving 13 bases between them. CDR3 length: 14 residues. As DNA, the CDR3 is TGCGCCAGCAGCCCCCCCGGCCCTCCCTACGAGCAGTACTTC. As protein: CASSPPGPPYEQYF.

The rearrangement uses TRBV5-1 and TRBJ2-2; no definite D call. This CDR3 spans 14 amino acids. Germline-derived CDR1 and CDR2 are SGHRS and YFSETQ. The germline V and J ends were trimmed by 4 bases and 1 base, with 8 bases remaining between them. CDR3 sequence (DNA): TGCGCCAGCAGCCCAAGGGAGAACACCGGGGAGCTGTTTTTT. Amino acid sequence: CASSPRENTGELFF.

This clone was counted ten times or more. V gene TRBV6-4 combines with J gene TRBJ2-1; TRBD2 matches at 10 bases. This CDR3 is 16 amino acids long. Germline V CDR1 and CDR2: MRHNA, SNTAGT. J lost 4 bases, V lost 4 bases, and 7 bases had no gene match. The CDR3 here is CASSVTGLADYNEQFF. CDR3 coding DNA: TGTGCCAGCAGTGTCACAGGACTAGCGGATTACAATGAGCAGTTCTTC.

V is TRBV7-8 and J is TRBJ2-5; D gene ambiguous. The CDR3 is 15 amino acids. V was trimmed by 1 base and J by 4 bases, leaving 13 bases between them. Germline-derived CDR1 and CDR2 are SGHVS and FQNEAQ. The CDR3 DNA reads as TGTGCCAGCAGCTTAGATGTGGGCCTGACAGAGACCCAGTACTTC. It translates to CASSLDVGLTETQYF.

The rearrangement joins TRBV7-9 to TRBJ1-2, with TRBD1 identical over 10 bases. Trimming cost V 4 bases and J 5 bases; bases outside gene matches: 7. The CDR3 is 15 amino acids. CDR1 is SEHNR, CDR2 FQNEAQ, per germline (reference sequence). The CDR3 reads CASSSNRDRGYGYTF. The CDR3 DNA follows: TGTGCCAGCAGCTCCAACCGGGACAGGGGTTATGGCTACACCTTC.

J is TRBJ2-7 and V is TRBV11-2, with 12 bases that match TRBD2. The CDR3 is 15 amino acids. V lost 5 bases, J lost 4 bases, and 6 bases stayed unmatched. CDR1 and CDR2 (germline): SGHAT, FQNNGV. The chain's CDR3 is CASSPSSGGAYEQYF. CDR3 DNA: TGTGCCAGCAGCCCCTCTAGCGGGGGGGCTTACGAGCAGTACTTC.

This rearrangement joins TRBV6-5 to TRBJ1-1, with D uncertain. The V and J ends lost 5 bases and 3 bases respectively, with 16 bases between them. This CDR3 spans 15 amino acids. Germline V gene lookup returns CDR1 MNHEY and CDR2 SVGAGI. For the CDR3, the DNA is TGTGCCAGCAGTCTAGGACGCGTTTTTGACACTGAAGCTTTCTTT. Protein: CASSLGRVFDTEAFF.

This rearrangement joins TRBV30 to TRBJ2-3; D is perhaps TRBD1 (5 bases). V was trimmed by 3 bases and J by 3 bases, leaving 16 bases between them. This CDR3 is 15 amino acids long. The germline V gene encodes CDR1 GTSNPN and CDR2 SVGIG (reference sequence). In nucleotides, the CDR3 is TGTGCCTGGAGATCGTTCAGGGAATTGACAGATACGCAGTATTTT. It codes for CAWRSFRELTDTQYF.

This clone was seen just once. The chain employs TRBV10-3 and TRBJ2-3; D tentatively fits TRBD1 or TRBD2 (5 bases each). Trimming took 1 base from V and 4 from J, leaving 15 bases between them. The germline CDR1 and CDR2 sequences are ENHRY and SYGVKD. The CDR3 extends over 16 amino acids. CDR3 DNA sequence: TGTGCCATCAGTGAGTTGACCAAGAGGGGCTCAGATACGCAGTATTTT. Translated: CAISELTKRGSDTQYF.

This chain links TRBV6-5 with TRBJ2-2; D is unclear. Looked up from germline, CDR1 is MNHEY and CDR2 is SVGAGI. The CDR3 covers 16 residues. V was trimmed by 1 base and J by 0 bases, leaving 9 bases between them. The DNA for the CDR3 is TGTGCCAGCAGTTACTATCGAGGTCCGAACACCGGGGAGCTGTTTTTT. It yields the protein CASSYYRGPNTGELFF.

This chain links TRBV5-8 with TRBJ1-5; 9 positions agree with TRBD1. This CDR3 has 16 residues. Germline V gives CDR1 SGHTS, CDR2 YDEGEE. V lost 0 bases and J lost 6; bases outside the gene matches: 7. The CDR3 sequence is CASSLEGGTGSQPQHF. The CDR3 nucleotides are TGTGCCAGCAGCTTGGAGGGCGGGACAGGGTCTCAGCCCCAGCATTTT.

The chain employs TRBV20-1 and TRBJ2-5, with D uncertain. This CDR3 contains 11 residues. The germline gives CDR1 DFQATT, CDR2 SNEGSKA (reference sequence). Trimming stripped 7 bases from V and 5 bases from J, with 11 bases between. CDR3: CSVGGGETQYF. The CDR3 nucleotides read TGCAGTGTAGGCGGCGGCGAGACCCAGTACTTC.

The gene calls are TRBV28 and TRBJ2-1, with 10 bases aligning to TRBD2. V dropped 4 bases and J dropped 1; count of bases not matched to a gene: 1. The CDR3 contains 15 residues. Germline assignment: CDR1 MDHEN and CDR2 SYDVKM. As DNA, the CDR3 is TGTGCCAGCAGTTATAGCGGGAGGTCCTACAATGAGCAGTTCTTC. Translated: CASSYSGRSYNEQFF.

The chain employs TRBV28 and TRBJ2-1, with 10 nucleotides matching TRBD2. In germline, CDR1 is MDHEN, CDR2 SYDVKM. The V segment lost 7 bases and the J segment 7 bases; nucleotides outside the gene matches: 10. The CDR3 spans 15 residues. The CDR3 here is CASTPGASGRNEQFF. The CDR3 DNA is TGTGCCAGCACCCCAGGGGCTAGCGGGAGAAATGAGCAGTTCTTC.

This sequence joins TRBV5-1 and TRBJ2-7; tentatively, D is TRBD1 or TRBD2 (5 bases each). V was trimmed by 4 bases and J by 7 bases, leaving 18 bases between them. The CDR3 is made up of 14 amino acids. Germline values: CDR1 SGHRS, CDR2 YFSETQ. CDR3 sequence reads: CASSLTGDLGEQYF. DNA for the CDR3: TGCGCCAGCAGCCTTACCGGGGACCTCGGAGAGCAGTACTTC.

This clone appeared once. The chain combines TRBV6-1 with TRBJ2-7; 9 nucleotides align to TRBD1. The V gene's germline CDR1 is MNHNS and CDR2 SASEGT. V was clipped by 6 bases and J by 5 bases; unmatched bases: 2. CDR3 length: 12 residues. CDR3 amino acids: CASRGDRDEQYF. The CDR3 nucleotides are TGTGCCAGCAGGGGGGACAGGGACGAGCAGTACTTC.

This chain uses TRBV5-4 with TRBJ2-5; D might be TRBD2 (6 bases). The CDR3 is 14 amino acids. The V end was cut by 1 base, the J end by 9 bases, with 16 bases between. From germline, CDR1 is SGHNT and CDR2 YYREEE (reference sequence). The CDR3 DNA reads as TGTGCCAGCAGCTTGAGGGACTCGCTCGAGGCCCAGTACTTC. The encoded protein is CASSLRDSLEAQYF.

Only a few counts were recorded for this clone. CDR3 DNA sequence: TGTGCCAGCAGCCAGAGTAGCGGCGCGGCCGGGGAGCTGTTTTTT. Translated: CASSQSSGAAGELFF. The rearrangement uses TRBV28 and TRBJ2-2; maybe TRBD2 (6 bases). Germline V gene data show CDR1 as MDHEN and CDR2 as SYDVKM. The V end lost 6 bases, the J end lost 6 bases, and 17 bases lay between the germline ends. The CDR3 length is 15 residues.

The chain links TRBV2 to TRBJ1-2, with 8 positions matching TRBD1. Unmatched junction bases numbered 13, after V lost 6 bases and J lost 7 bases. Germline CDR1 is SNHLY and CDR2 is FYNNEI. The CDR3 consists of 15 residues. As DNA, the CDR3 is TGTGCCAGCAGCCCGACAGGGGTGACGATCACTGGCTACACCTTC. Translating gives CASSPTGVTITGYTF.

This clone was observed a single time. The chain is built from TRBV7-2 and TRBJ2-3; 7 nucleotides line up with TRBD2. Germline-derived CDR1 and CDR2 are SGHTA and FQGNSA. There are 15 residues in the CDR3. V was pared by 5 bases and J by 1 base, with 6 bases of the junction left unmatched. CDR3 DNA sequence: TGTGCCAGCAGCCCTGGGGGGAGGGGCACAGATACGCAGTATTTT. It translates to CASSPGGRGTDTQYF.

V and J are TRBV7-3 and TRBJ2-1, with TRBD1 matching over 8 bases. Per germline, CDR1 SGHTA and CDR2 FQGTGA. V lost 2 bases to trimming and J lost 3 bases; unmatched junction nucleotides: 9. This CDR3 is 17 amino acids long. The CDR3 is CASSLGVPGGFYNEQFF. For the CDR3, the DNA is TGTGCCAGCAGCTTAGGTGTCCCAGGGGGCTTCTACAATGAGCAGTTCTTC.

The gene calls are TRBV30 and TRBJ1-5; D is possibly TRBD1 (6 bases). Trimming took 0 bases from V and 5 from J, leaving 29 bases between them. The CDR3 is 20 residues long. Germline CDR1 reads GTSNPN; CDR2 reads SVGIG (reference sequence). In nucleotides, the CDR3 is TGTGCCTGGAGTGTAGAAAGGAGAAGGGGGGCGGCGTTGAGGGATCAGCCCCAGCATTTT. The encoded protein is CAWSVERRRGAALRDQPQHF.

This clone was detected once. The chain combines TRBV5-4 with TRBJ2-1, with D maybe TRBD2 (7 bases). Trimming left V 4 bases short and J 4 bases short, with 15 bases between. Looked up from germline, CDR1 is SGHNT and CDR2 is YYREEE (reference sequence). The CDR3 spans 15 residues. The CDR3 region has the DNA TGTGCCAGCAGCAAAACAGGGAGGGGGTACAATGAGCAGTTCTTC. It is translated as CASSKTGRGYNEQFF.

This clone was recorded a few times. CDR3 protein: CASSTPSTGQYGNQPQHF. The CDR3 DNA sequence: TGTGCCAGTAGTACCCCATCGACAGGCCAATATGGCAATCAGCCCCAGCATTTT. The chain links TRBV19 to TRBJ1-5; D perhaps matches TRBD1 (6 bases). V lost 4 bases to trimming and J lost 2 bases, with 21 bases between them. Germline CDR1 is LNHDA and CDR2 is SQIVND (reference sequence). The length of the CDR3 is 18 residues. The full variable domain, its missing parts supplied by reference TRBV19 and TRBJ1-5, is DGGITQSPKYLFRKEGQNVTLSCEQNLNHDAMYWYRQDPGQGLRLIYYSQIVNDFQKGDIAEGYSVSREKKESFPLTVTSAQKNPTAFYLCASSTPSTGQYGNQPQHFGDGTRLSIL.

V usage is TRBV6-1 and J usage is TRBJ1-1; D perhaps matches TRBD1 (6 bases). The CDR3 consists of 14 residues. V lost 6 bases and J lost 5, with 16 bases in between. Germline CDR1 and CDR2: MNHNS and SASEGT. CDR3 loop: CASRYTGRGTEAFF. The CDR3 DNA reads as TGTGCCAGCAGATATACAGGGCGTGGGACTGAAGCTTTCTTT.

A single count supports this clone. The V call is TRBV11-2, the J call TRBJ1-2, with a weak D call TRBD1 (6 bases). The ends were cut back, 3 bases at V and 8 bases at J, with 13 bases in the middle. Germline CDR1 is SGHAT and CDR2 is FQNNGV. The CDR3 contains 13 residues. The CDR3 protein is CASSFTGFGGYTF. CDR3 DNA: TGTGCCAGCAGCTTCACAGGGTTCGGCGGCTACACCTTC.